Listed below are T cell receptor beta chains from one sample, sequenced in a study of sequential checkpoint blockade in melanoma. Data came from immunoSEQ multiplex PCR; TCRdb stores just in-frame clones and leaves some out. The repertoire includes 8,500 to 13,000 clones, about two thirds of them detected once, and under 30% sits in the top ten. The sample consisted of CD8+ T cells sorted from blood (inferred from file names), taken from a patient given nivolumab and ipilimumab in sequence. Source of these receptors: a human donor with melanoma. Each CDR3 is given with its conserved first and last residue. Expanded clones get a size class; other rows say once, few or many, or leave the size out.

CDR3 length,V gene,clone size,CDR3 protein
15,TRBV7-8,-,CASSYRTSGSYEQYF
15,TRBV5-6,-,CASSRGAQGNNEQYF
14,TRBV7-2,once,CASSFGPTPYGYTF
14,TRBV11-2,-,CASSWMEGSYEQYF
13,TRBV4-1,-,CASSPPNTGELLF
13,TRBV11-2,-,CASSLGLNYEQYF
13,TRBV9,few,CASSVMEFGELFF
15,TRBV27,-,CASRWLGQGMYEQYF
14,TRBV6-5,-,CASSYSRGFTEAFF
12,TRBV6-6,few,CALFLGGSGYTF
15,TRBV25-1,few,CASIPKEGGWGEQYF
16,TRBV5-6,-,CASSLRKQGTQETQYF
18,TRBV9,-,CASSVASIAGGRLETQYF
14,TRBV5-1,-,CASSLDGGTYEQYF
16,TRBV7-8,-,CASSLVGGASSYEQYF
15,TRBV19,medium-sized,CASSTVEGLAHEQYF
15,TRBV4-3,-,CASSPSHSNVYEQYF
14,TRBV9,-,CASSVGAGNTEAFF
13,TRBV9,once,CASSVGFDVTQYF
13,TRBV6-5,-,CASRSGQIYGYTF
15,TRBV27,-,CASSLIGTGGNGYTF
15,TRBV9,-,CASSVGASGSNEQFF
15,TRBV4-1,-,CASSPGTGGIYEQYF
14,TRBV11-2,-,CASSFRVRGFEQYF
15,TRBV5-1,once,CASSLVVAASYEQYF
15,TRBV27,-,CASSSPPDRGYEQYF
15,TRBV4-1,-,CASSRQGSYPNEQFF
14,TRBV6-5,few,CASSPTGGIETQYF
11,TRBV27,-,CASRYNEKLFF
14,TRBV10-2,-,CASSGGESSYEQYF
17,TRBV28,-,CASSPTRGAGAKYEQYF
16,TRBV5-4,few,CASSLRAGGPRNEQFF
18,TRBV9,-,CASSPQDVGGLVLYEQYF